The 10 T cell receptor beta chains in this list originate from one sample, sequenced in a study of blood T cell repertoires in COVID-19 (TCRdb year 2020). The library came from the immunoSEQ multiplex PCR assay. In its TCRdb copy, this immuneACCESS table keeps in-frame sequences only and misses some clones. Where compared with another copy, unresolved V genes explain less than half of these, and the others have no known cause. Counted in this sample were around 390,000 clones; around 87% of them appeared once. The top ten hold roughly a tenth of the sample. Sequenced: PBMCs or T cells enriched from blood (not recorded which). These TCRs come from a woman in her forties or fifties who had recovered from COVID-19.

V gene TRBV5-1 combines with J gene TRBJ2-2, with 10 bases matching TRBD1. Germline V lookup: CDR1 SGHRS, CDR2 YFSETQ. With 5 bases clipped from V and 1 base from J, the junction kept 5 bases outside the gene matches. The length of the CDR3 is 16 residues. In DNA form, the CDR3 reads TGCGCCAGCAGTCGACAGGGGGCCCTGAACACCGGGGAGCTGTTTTTT. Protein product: CASSRQGALNTGELFF.

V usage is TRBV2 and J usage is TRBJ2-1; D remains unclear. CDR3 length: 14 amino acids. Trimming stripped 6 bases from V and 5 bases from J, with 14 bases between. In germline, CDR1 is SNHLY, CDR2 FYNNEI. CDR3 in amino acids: CASSDSPGNNEQFF. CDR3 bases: TGTGCCAGCAGCGACTCACCCGGCAACAATGAGCAGTTCTTC.

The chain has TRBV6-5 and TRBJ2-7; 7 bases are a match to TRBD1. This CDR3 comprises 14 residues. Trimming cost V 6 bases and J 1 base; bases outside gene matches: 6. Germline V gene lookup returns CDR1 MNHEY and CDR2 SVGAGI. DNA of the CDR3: TGTGCCAGCAGAGACCCGGGACAGTCCTACGAGCAGTACTTC. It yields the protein CASRDPGQSYEQYF.

This CDR3 reads CASSTDRTGPNEQFF. The CDR3 region has the DNA TGCGCCAGCAGCACCGACAGGACGGGCCCCAATGAGCAGTTCTTC. The J gene is TRBJ2-1, the V gene TRBV5-1; a weak D match, TRBD1 (6 bases). This CDR3 is built from 15 residues. Germline-derived CDR1 and CDR2 are SGHRS and YFSETQ. Trimming pared 4 bases from V and 6 bases from J, leaving 17 bases between.

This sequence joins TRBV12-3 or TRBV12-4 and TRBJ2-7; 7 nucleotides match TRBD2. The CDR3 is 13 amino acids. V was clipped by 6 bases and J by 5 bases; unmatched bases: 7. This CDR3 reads CASRLGGSHEQYF. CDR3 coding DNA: TGTGCCAGCAGATTGGGAGGGAGCCACGAGCAGTACTTC.

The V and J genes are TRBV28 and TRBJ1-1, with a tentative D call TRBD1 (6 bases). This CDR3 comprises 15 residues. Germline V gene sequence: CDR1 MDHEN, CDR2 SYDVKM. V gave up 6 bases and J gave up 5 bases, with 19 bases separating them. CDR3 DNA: TGTGCCAGCAGCTTACACAGTCAGGGGAATACTGAAGCTTTCTTT. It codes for CASSLHSQGNTEAFF.

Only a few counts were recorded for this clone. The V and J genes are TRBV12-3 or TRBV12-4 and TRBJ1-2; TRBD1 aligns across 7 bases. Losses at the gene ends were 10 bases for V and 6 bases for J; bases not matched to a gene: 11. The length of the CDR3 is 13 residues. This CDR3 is CATHSIGGDGYTF. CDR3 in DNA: TGTGCCACCCACTCTATAGGGGGCGATGGCTACACCTTC.

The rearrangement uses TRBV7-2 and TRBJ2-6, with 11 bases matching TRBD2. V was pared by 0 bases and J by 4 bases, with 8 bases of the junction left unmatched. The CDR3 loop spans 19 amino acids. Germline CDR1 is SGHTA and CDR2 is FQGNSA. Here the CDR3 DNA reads TGTGCCAGCAGCTTAGCCGTAGCTAGCGGGGGGAGAGGGGCCAACGTCCTGACTTTC. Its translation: CASSLAVASGGRGANVLTF.

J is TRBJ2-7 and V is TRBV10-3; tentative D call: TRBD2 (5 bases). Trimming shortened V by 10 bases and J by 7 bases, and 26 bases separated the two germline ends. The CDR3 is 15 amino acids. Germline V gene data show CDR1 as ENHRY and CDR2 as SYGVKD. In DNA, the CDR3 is TGTGCCACCTTGGGGTCTAGCCAGACCTACGCTGAGCAGTACTTC. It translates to CATLGSSQTYAEQYF.

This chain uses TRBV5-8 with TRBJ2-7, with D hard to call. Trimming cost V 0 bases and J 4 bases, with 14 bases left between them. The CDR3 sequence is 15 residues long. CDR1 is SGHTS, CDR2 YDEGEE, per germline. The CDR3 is CASSLEAGPTYEQYF. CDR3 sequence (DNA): TGTGCCAGCAGCTTGGAGGCAGGTCCAACTTACGAGCAGTACTTC.